This T cell receptor (beta chain) came from a study of glioma-infiltrating T cells. Whole-study findings and limits: Tissue-blood divergence was below expectation in non-neoplastic patients, above in gliomas. Patients with low tissue-blood divergence carried a signature set of shared blood CDR3 motifs.

J gave up 5 bases and V 0 bases, and 9 bases lay outside the gene matches. CDR3 size: 16 residues. CDR1 is MGHRA, CDR2 YSYEKL, per germline. This clonotype has only a few counts. Its antigen is undetermined. The iRepertoire nested amplicon-rescue multiplex PCR amplified TCR alpha and beta CDR3s from RNA. TCRdb itself ran the multiplex PCR reads through MiXCR, one entry per CDR3 protein. The repertoire holds roughly 350,000 distinct CDR3 sequences, around 45% seen once, with around 12% in the top ten. Source material: glioma tissue, nonneoplastic brain tissue, or PBMCs (not recorded which). This receptor was obtained from a human donor with low-grade glioma or glioblastoma, undergoing nonglioma brain surgery, or in good health (not recorded which). The V call is TRBV4-1, the J call TRBJ2-7, with 8 nucleotides matching TRBD1. The CDR3: CASSQEFRQGFHEQYF. The CDR3 nucleotides read TGCGCCAGCAGCCAAGAGTTTAGACAGGGGTTCCACGAGCAGTACTTC.